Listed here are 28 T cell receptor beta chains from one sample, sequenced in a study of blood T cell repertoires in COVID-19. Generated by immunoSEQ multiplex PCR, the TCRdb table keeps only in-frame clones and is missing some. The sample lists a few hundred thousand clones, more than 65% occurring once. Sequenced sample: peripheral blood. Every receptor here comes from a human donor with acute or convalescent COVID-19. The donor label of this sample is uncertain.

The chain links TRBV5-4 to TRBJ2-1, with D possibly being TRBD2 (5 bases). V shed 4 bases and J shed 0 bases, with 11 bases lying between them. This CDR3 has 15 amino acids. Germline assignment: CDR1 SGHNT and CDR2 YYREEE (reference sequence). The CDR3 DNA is TGTGCCAGCAGCAGCCCTAGCAGCTCCTACAATGAGCAGTTCTTC. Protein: CASSSPSSSYNEQFF.

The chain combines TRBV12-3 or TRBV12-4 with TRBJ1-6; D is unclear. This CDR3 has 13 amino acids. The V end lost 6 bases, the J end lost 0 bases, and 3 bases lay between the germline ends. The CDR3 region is CASRSSYNSPLHF. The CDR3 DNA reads TGTGCCAGCAGGAGCTCCTATAATTCACCCCTCCACTTT.

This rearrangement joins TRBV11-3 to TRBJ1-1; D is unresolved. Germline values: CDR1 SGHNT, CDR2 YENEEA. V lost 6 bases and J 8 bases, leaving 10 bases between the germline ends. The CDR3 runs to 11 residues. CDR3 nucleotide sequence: TGTGCCAGCAGGGCCCGCGGGGAAGCTTTCTTT. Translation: CASRARGEAFF.

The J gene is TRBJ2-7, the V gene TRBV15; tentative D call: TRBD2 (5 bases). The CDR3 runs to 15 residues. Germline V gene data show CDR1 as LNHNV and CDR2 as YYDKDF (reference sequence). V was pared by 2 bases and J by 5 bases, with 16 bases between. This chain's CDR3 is CATSRRSGKQDEQYF. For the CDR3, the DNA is TGTGCCACCAGCAGAAGGAGCGGTAAGCAGGACGAGCAGTACTTC.

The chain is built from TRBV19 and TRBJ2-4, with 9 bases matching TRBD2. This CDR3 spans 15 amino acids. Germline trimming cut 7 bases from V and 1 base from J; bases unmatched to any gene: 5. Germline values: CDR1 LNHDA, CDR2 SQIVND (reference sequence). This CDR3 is CASKAGGEAKNIQYF. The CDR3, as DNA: TGTGCCAGTAAAGCGGGGGGTGAGGCCAAAAACATTCAGTACTTC.

In nucleotides, the CDR3 is TGTGCCAGCAGTTCGAGCTTCGGGGGGGGCTACACTGAAGCTTTCTTT. It codes for CASSSSFGGGYTEAFF. The chain joins TRBV28 to TRBJ1-1, with a weak D call TRBD1 (6 bases). V was clipped by 4 bases and J by 3 bases, with 18 bases between them. CDR3 length: 16 amino acids. In germline, CDR1 is MDHEN, CDR2 SYDVKM.

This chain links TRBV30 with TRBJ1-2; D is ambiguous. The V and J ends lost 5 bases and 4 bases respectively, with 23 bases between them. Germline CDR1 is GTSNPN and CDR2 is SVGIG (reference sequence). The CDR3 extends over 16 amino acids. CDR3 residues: CAWAPAAPGRVYGYTF. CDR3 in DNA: TGTGCCTGGGCCCCTGCAGCCCCCGGGCGGGTCTATGGCTACACCTTC.

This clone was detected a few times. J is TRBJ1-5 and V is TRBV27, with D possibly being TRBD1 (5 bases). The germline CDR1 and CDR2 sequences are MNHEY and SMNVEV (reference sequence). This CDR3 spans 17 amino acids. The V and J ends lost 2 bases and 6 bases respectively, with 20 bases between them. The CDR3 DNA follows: TGTGCCAGCAGTTTACCCGAAACTCGCAGGGTAGGTCAGCCCCAGCATTTT. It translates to CASSLPETRRVGQPQHF.

The CDR3 DNA follows: TGTGCCAGCGCCATCCCCCGCAGATATCAGCCCCAGCATTTT. Translating it yields CASAIPRRYQPQHF. The V gene is TRBV5-4, the J gene TRBJ1-5, with D unclear. V was clipped by 7 bases and J by 5 bases, with 16 bases between them. The CDR3 covers 14 residues. Germline CDR1 SGHNT, CDR2 YYREEE (reference sequence).

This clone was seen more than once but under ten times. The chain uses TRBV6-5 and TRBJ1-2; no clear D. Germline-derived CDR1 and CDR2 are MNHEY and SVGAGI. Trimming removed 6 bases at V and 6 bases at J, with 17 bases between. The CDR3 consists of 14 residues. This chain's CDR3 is CASSGRDGWNGYTF. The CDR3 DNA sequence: TGTGCCAGCAGCGGTCGGGATGGATGGAATGGCTACACCTTC.

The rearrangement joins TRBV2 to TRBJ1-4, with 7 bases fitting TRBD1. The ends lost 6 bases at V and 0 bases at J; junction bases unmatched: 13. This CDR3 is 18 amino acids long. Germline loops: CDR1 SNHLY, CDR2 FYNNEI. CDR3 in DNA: TGTGCCAGCAGAACTCCCCGGACAGGACACGCAACTAATGAAAAACTGTTTTTT. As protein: CASRTPRTGHATNEKLFF.

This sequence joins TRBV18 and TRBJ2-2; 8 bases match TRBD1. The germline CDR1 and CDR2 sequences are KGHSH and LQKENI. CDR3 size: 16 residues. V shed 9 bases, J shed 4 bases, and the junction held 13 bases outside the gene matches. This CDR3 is CASPRQGQGGTGELFF. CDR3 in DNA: TGTGCCAGTCCCAGGCAAGGACAGGGAGGCACCGGGGAGCTGTTTTTT.

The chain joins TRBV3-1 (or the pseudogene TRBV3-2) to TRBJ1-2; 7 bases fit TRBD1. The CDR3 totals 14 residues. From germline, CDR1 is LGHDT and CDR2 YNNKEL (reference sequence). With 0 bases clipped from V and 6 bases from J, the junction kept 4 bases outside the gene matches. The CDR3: CASSQEQGRNGYTF. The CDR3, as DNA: TGTGCCAGCAGCCAAGAACAGGGGCGAAATGGCTACACCTTC.

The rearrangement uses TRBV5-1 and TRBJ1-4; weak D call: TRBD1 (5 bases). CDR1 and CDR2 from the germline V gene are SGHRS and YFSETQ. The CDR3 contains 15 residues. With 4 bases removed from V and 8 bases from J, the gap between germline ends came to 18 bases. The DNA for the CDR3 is TGCGCCAGCAGCATTGGGCCCGTCGGGGGGGAAAAACTGTTTTTT. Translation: CASSIGPVGGEKLFF. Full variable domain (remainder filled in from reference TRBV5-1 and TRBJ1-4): KAGVTQTPRYLIKTRGQQVTLSCSPISGHRSVSWYQQTPGQGLQFLFEYFSETQRNKGNFPGRFSGRQFSNSRSEMNVSTLELGDSALYLCASSIGPVGGEKLFFGSGTQLSVL.

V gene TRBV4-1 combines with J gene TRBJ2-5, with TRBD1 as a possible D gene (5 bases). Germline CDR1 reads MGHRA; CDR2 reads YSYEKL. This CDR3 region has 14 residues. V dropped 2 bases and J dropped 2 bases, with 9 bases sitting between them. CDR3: CASSQRTLQETQYF. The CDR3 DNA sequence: TGCGCCAGCAGCCAACGGACACTACAAGAGACCCAGTACTTC.

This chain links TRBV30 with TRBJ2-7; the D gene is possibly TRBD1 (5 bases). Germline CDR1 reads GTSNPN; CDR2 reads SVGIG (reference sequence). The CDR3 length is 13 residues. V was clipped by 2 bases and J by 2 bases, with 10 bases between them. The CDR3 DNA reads TGTGCCTGGAGTCTGGGCAGGGCCTACGAGCAGTACTTC. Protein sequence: CAWSLGRAYEQYF.

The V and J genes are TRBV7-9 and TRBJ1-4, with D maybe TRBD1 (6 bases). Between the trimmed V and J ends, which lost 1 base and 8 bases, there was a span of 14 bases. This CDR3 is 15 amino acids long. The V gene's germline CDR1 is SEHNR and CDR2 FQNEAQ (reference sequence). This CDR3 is CASSLVGGVGEKLFF. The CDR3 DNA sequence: TGTGCCAGCAGCTTAGTAGGGGGAGTTGGAGAAAAACTGTTTTTT.

The CDR3 here is CASSRRDSRIGELFF. CDR3 DNA sequence: TGTGCCAGCAGCAGACGGGACTCAAGGATCGGGGAGCTGTTTTTT. The chain uses TRBV11-2 and TRBJ2-2; a weak D match, TRBD2 (6 bases). CDR1 is SGHAT and CDR2 is FQNNGV in the germline V gene. V gave up 5 bases and J gave up 7 bases, with 17 bases separating them. The CDR3 is made up of 15 amino acids.

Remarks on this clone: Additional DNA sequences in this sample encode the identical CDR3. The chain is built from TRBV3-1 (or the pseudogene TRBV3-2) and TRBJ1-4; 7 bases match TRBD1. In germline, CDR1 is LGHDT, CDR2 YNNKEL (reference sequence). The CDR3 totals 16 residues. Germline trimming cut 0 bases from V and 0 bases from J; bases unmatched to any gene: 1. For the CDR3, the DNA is TGTGCCAGCAGCCAAGATGGGACAGCAACTAATGAAAAACTGTTTTTT. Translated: CASSQDGTATNEKLFF.

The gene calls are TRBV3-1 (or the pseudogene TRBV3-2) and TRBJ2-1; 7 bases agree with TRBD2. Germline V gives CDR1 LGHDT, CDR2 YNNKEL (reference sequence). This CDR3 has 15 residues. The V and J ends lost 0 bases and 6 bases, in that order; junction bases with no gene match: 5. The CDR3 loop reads CASSQDEWEGNEQFF. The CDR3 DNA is TGTGCCAGCAGCCAAGATGAGTGGGAGGGCAATGAGCAGTTCTTC.

CDR3 in DNA: TGTGCCTGGACCCGTGGTGGGGGGGGATCAGGTGAAGCTTTCTTT. Its translation: CAWTRGGGGSGEAFF. This chain uses TRBV30 with TRBJ1-1, with a weak D call TRBD1 (5 bases). V was trimmed by 4 bases and J by 7 bases, leaving 22 bases between them. Germline lookup yields CDR1 GTSNPN and CDR2 SVGIG (reference sequence). CDR3 length: 15 amino acids.

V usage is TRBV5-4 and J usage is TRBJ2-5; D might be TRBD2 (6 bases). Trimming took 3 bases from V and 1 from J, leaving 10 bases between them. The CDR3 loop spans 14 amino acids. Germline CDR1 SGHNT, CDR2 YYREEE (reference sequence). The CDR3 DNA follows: TGTGCCAGCAGCTCGGGGACTTTCCAAGAGACCCAGTACTTC. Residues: CASSSGTFQETQYF.

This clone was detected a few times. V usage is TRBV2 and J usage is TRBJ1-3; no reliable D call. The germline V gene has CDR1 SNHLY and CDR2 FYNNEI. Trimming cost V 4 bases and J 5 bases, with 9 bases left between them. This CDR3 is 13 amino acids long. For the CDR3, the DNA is TGTGCCAGCAGTGTTGAGAGAAGAAACACCATATATTTT. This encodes CASSVERRNTIYF.

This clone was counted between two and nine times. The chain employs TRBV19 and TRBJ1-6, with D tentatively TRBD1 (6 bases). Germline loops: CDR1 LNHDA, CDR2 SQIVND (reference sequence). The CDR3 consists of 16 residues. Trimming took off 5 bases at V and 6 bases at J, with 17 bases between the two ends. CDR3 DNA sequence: TGTGCCAGTAGTTCTGAAGACGGGACACCTAATTCACCCCTCCACTTT. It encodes CASSSEDGTPNSPLHF. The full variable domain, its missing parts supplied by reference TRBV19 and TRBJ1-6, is DGGITQSPKYLFRKEGQNVTLSCEQNLNHDAMYWYRQDPGQGLRLIYYSQIVNDFQKGDIAEGYSVSREKKESFPLTVTSAQKNPTAFYLCASSSEDGTPNSPLHFGNGTRLTVT.

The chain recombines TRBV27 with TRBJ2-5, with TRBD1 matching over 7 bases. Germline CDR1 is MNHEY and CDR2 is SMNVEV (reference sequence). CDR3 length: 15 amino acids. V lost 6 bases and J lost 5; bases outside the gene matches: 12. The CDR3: CASRKPGQSVETQYF. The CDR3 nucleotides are TGTGCCAGCAGAAAACCGGGACAGAGTGTTGAGACCCAGTACTTC.

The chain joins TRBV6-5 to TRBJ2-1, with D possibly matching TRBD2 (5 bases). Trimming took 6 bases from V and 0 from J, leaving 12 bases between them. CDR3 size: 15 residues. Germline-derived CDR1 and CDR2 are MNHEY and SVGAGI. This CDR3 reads CASRFREFSYNEQFF. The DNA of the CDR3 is TGTGCCAGCAGATTCCGGGAATTCTCCTACAATGAGCAGTTCTTC.

The CDR3 loop is CATSRDKQGYGYTF. CDR3 bases: TGTGCCACCAGCAGAGATAAACAGGGGTATGGCTACACCTTC. The rearrangement joins TRBV15 to TRBJ1-2, with 7 bases matching TRBD1. The CDR3 covers 14 residues. The V segment lost 0 bases and the J segment 5 bases; nucleotides outside the gene matches: 3. CDR1 LNHNV and CDR2 YYDKDF come from the germline V gene (reference sequence).

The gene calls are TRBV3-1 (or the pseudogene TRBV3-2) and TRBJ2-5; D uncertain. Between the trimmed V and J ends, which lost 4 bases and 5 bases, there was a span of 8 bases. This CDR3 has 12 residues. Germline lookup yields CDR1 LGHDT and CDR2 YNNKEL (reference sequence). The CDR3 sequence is CASSLVQETQYF. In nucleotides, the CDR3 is TGTGCCAGCAGCCTTGTGCAGGAGACCCAGTACTTC.